The rows below give T cell receptor beta chains drawn from one sample of a study of tumor-infiltrating lymphocytes in primary liver carcinoma. TCRdb re-called the multiplex PCR reads through MiXCR, storing one row per CDR3 protein. This sample yields about 120,000 distinct CDR3 sequences, of which under 70% are seen a single time; over 8% belongs to the top ten. The sample comprised tumor-adjacent normal liver tissue. The origin of the receptors is a woman in her sixties with primary liver carcinoma and hepatitis B virus infection. Each CDR3 is given with its conserved first and last residue. A D gene is named only where the DNA matches it firmly. The size entry is marked missing in some rows and otherwise reads once, few, many or a size class.

>TRBV12-3/TRBV12-4|TRBJ2-1|-|TRBD2
CVSTLGLAELNEQFF
TGTGTCAGCACTTTGGGGCTAGCGGAACTCAATGAGCAGTTCTTC
>TRBV12-3/TRBV12-4|TRBJ2-1|many|TRBD2
CASSFGTSGLDEQFF
TGTGCCAGCAGTTTCGGGACTAGCGGGTTGGATGAGCAGTTCTTC
>TRBV5-4|TRBJ2-1|-|-
CAISLVLAHNEQFF
TGTGCCATCAGCCTGGTACTAGCCCACAATGAGCAGTTCTTC
>TRBV5-1|TRBJ1-2|many|-
CASSYRMKGQLSGYTF
TGCGCCAGCAGCTATCGAATGAAGGGGCAACTCTCTGGCTACACCTTC
>TRBV24-1|TRBJ2-3|many|TRBD1
CATSDSGTGNLVTQYF
TGTGCCACCAGTGATTCTGGGACAGGCAACTTGGTTACGCAGTATTTT
>TRBV29-1|TRBJ1-5|-|-
CSVTVNNQAQHF
TGCAGCGTTACAGTGAACAATCAGGCCCAGCATTTT
>TRBV29-1|TRBJ1-2|-|TRBD1
CSVEEQGSYGYTF
TGCAGCGTTGAAGAACAGGGGTCCTATGGCTACACCTTC
>TRBV7-9|TRBJ2-7|many|-
CASSFGNEDEQYF
TGTGCCAGCAGCTTCGGGAACGAGGACGAGCAGTACTTC
>TRBV6-1|TRBJ2-6|-|-
CASSLGSSGANVLTF
TGTGCCAGCAGTCTAGGTAGCTCTGGGGCCAACGTCCTGACTTTC
>TRBV14|TRBJ1-1|many|-
CASSQDSGYPAGAFF
TGTGCCAGCAGCCAAGATTCGGGGTACCCGGCGGGAGCTTTCTTT
>TRBV29-1|TRBJ1-1|-|-
CSVVPYTRVNTEAFF
TGCAGCGTTGTCCCATACACCAGGGTGAACACTGAAGCTTTCTTT
>TRBV4-1|TRBJ2-1|-|TRBD2
CASSQAGTGWTSGRRGEQFF
TGCGCCAGCAGCCAGGCCGGGACGGGTTGGACTAGCGGGAGGAGGGGTGAACAGTTCTTC
>TRBV12-3/TRBV12-4|TRBJ2-7|-|TRBD2
CVSSDAGGRSYEQYF
TGTGTCAGCAGCGACGCGGGAGGGCGGTCGTACGAGCAGTACTTC
>TRBV12-3/TRBV12-4|TRBJ2-7|-|-
CDSSLRGKGYEQYF
TGTGACAGCAGTTTAAGAGGGAAGGGCTATGAGCAGTACTTC
>TRBV7-8|TRBJ2-5|-|-
CASSHSGLVGVPTQYF
TGTGCCAGCAGCCACTCAGGTCTAGTGGGAGTCCCGACCCAGTACTTC
>TRBV29-1|TRBJ1-5|-|-
CSIADRSNQPQQF
TGCAGCATCGCCGACAGAAGCAATCAGCCCCAGCAGTTT
>TRBV6-2/TRBV6-3|TRBJ2-2|-|-
CASSYSGSPGELFF
TGTGCCAGCAGTTACTCGGGGTCCCCCGGGGAGCTGTTTTTT
>TRBV4-2|TRBJ1-4|-|-
CANSQGGHDEKLFF
TGTGCCAACAGCCAGGGTGGACACGATGAAAAATTGTTTTTT
>TRBV11-2|TRBJ1-3|-|-
CASCLHTYSGNTIYF
TGTGCTAGCTGCTTACATACGTACTCTGGAAACACCATATATTTT
>TRBV11-1|TRBJ2-7|-|-
CASSWGGTRTYEQYF
TGTGCCAGCAGCTGGGGCGGGACGAGGACCTACGAGCAGTACTTC
>TRBV14|TRBJ2-6|many|-
CASSPTQTGGANVLTF
TGTGCCAGCAGCCCCACCCAGACAGGTGGGGCCAACGTCCTGACTTTC
>TRBV19|TRBJ1-5|once|-
CASSMVGTYQPQHF
TGTGCCAGTAGTATGGTCGGGACCTATCAGCCCCAGCATTTT
>TRBV29-1|TRBJ2-5|many|-
CSVEDQVGREETQYF
TGCAGCGTTGAAGATCAGGTGGGGCGGGAAGAGACCCAGTACTTC
>TRBV28|TRBJ2-7|many|-
CATQGQLYEQYF
TGTGCCACGCAGGGGCAACTCTACGAGCAGTACTTC
>TRBV23-1|TRBJ2-7|-|-
CASSQSGPLSSYEQYF
TGCGCCAGCAGTCAATCCGGGCCCCTGAGCTCCTACGAGCAGTACTTC
>TRBV7-3|TRBJ2-2|many|-
CASSSGQNTGELFF
TGTGCCAGCAGCTCGGGACAAAACACCGGGGAGCTGTTTTTT
>TRBV29-1|TRBJ1-2|-|-
CSVEDSERPYGYTF
TGCAGTGTTGAAGACTCAGAAAGGCCCTATGGCTACACCTTC
>TRBV5-4|TRBJ2-3|-|-
CASNLAAPYGDTQYF
TGTGCCAGCAACTTAGCGGCACCATACGGAGATACGCAGTATTTT
>TRBV4-2|TRBJ2-1|-|TRBD2
CASSQRTSGSRDEQFF
TGTGCTAGCAGCCAGAGGACTAGTGGGAGTAGGGATGAGCAGTTCTTC
>TRBV5-1|TRBJ2-7|-|TRBD2
CASSLILAGGYHEQYF
TGCGCCAGCAGTTTAATACTAGCGGGAGGCTACCACGAGCAGTACTTC
>TRBV6-2/TRBV6-3|TRBJ2-2|-|-
CASSYPSVRAKGEPFF
TGTGCCAGCAGTTATCCTAGCGTGAGGGCCAAGGGGGAGCCGTTTTTT
>TRBV2|TRBJ2-5|-|TRBD1
CASKGTGGETQYF
TGTGCCAGCAAAGGGACAGGGGGAGAGACCCAGTACTTC
>TRBV5-1|TRBJ2-7|once|TRBD2
CASSPEAGSPYEQYF
TGCGCCAGCAGCCCCGAAGCGGGAAGTCCCTACGAGCAGTACTTC
>TRBV11-3|TRBJ2-1|-|TRBD2
CASCLGRGELGVDEQFF
TGTGCCAGCTGCTTAGGTCGGGGGGAGCTGGGTGTCGATGAGCAGTTCTTC
>TRBV6-5|TRBJ1-3|-|TRBD1
CACTSTGPSGNTIYF
TGTGCCTGTACCTCGACAGGGCCCTCTGGAAACACCATATATTTT